A single sample is the source of the 3 T cell receptor beta chains below, sequenced in a study of OX40 agonist ivuxolimab in advanced cancers. Produced via immunoSEQ multiplex PCR; TCRdb's table is partial and in-frame only. This sample has approximately 74,000 clones, with more than 70% found just once. The starting material was CD4+ or CD8+ T cells sorted from blood, obtained in a trial of the OX40 agonist ivuxolimab. These receptors came from an adult with an advanced solid tumor such as melanoma, head and neck, liver or kidney cancer.

The gene calls are TRBV5-6 and TRBJ1-3; maybe TRBD1 (6 bases). V was shortened by 2 bases and J by 1 base, with 13 bases between the two germline ends. The CDR3 spans 16 residues. Germline-derived CDR1 and CDR2 are SGHDT and YYEEEE. The CDR3 DNA sequence: TGTGCCAGCAGCTTCAAACAGGGCAGTTCTGGAAACACCATATATTTT. This gives the protein CASSFKQGSSGNTIYF.

V and J are TRBV27 and TRBJ2-7, with D possibly matching TRBD1 (6 bases). CDR3 size: 14 residues. The germline V gene has CDR1 MNHEY and CDR2 SMNVEV (reference sequence). V was shortened by 2 bases and J by 5 bases, with 13 bases between the two germline ends. CDR3 DNA sequence: TGTGCCAGCAGTTTACTAGCCAGGGGAAACGAGCAGTACTTC. It encodes CASSLLARGNEQYF.

The chain has TRBV19 and TRBJ2-1; 13 positions agree with TRBD2. Germline loops: CDR1 LNHDA, CDR2 SQIVND (reference sequence). The CDR3 length is 14 residues. The trim removed 6 bases at V and 11 bases at J, leaving 7 bases unmatched. CDR3 loop: CASRELAGGPKQFF. The CDR3, as DNA: TGTGCCAGTAGGGAACTAGCGGGAGGGCCAAAGCAGTTCTTC.